This T cell receptor beta chain appears in the sequencing data of a study of T-cell reconstitution after alpha-beta-depleted transplantation in children. Study results and limitations: At one year after transplant, newly produced T cells mostly accounted for T-cell counts and diversity. In some patients, recipient T cells and intrathymic progenitors surviving conditioning explained high day-60 diversity.

Notes on this clonotype: Antigen unknown.

Preparation of the TCRbeta library used unique molecular identifiers. From the PCR reads, TCRdb called clonotypes with MiXCR, one entry per CDR3 protein. Among more than 400,000 distinct CDR3 sequences, 43% were seen once, and the ten largest hold 25% to 30%. V lost 4 bases and J lost 5, with 20 bases in between. The CDR3 runs 16 residues. Germline lookup yields CDR1 SGHVS and CDR2 FQNEAQ. J is TRBJ2-5 and V is TRBV7-8; possibly TRBD2 for D (6 bases). This clonotype originated in a girl aged 2 to 9 with aplastic anemia, due to receive a stem cell transplant. Material: PBMCs, obtained before TCRalphabeta/CD19-depleted stem cell transplant. CDR3 nucleotides: TGTGCCAGCAGCTCGGTGAAGTCTACTAGCTCGGAGACCCAGTACTTC. This sequence encodes CASSSVKSTSSETQYF.